A selection of T cell receptor beta chains follows, all from one sample in a study of HIV-infected patients and healthy controls. TCRdb called the 5' RACE reads again in MiXCR, with one record for every CDR3 protein. The sample lists 15,000 to 20,000 distinct CDR3 sequences; 16% were seen once. The sample consisted of CD8+ T cells from blood. All receptors derive from a human donor in good health. Each CDR3 is given with its conserved first and last residue. The order of the fields is CDR3 length, D gene, clone size, J gene, V gene, CDR3 protein, CDR3 DNA. A D gene is named only where the DNA matches it firmly. Not every row has a clone size; where given, it reads once, few, many or a size class.

cdr3_length: 18
d_call: -
clone_size: large
j_call: TRBJ2-5
v_call: TRBV4-3
cdr3_aa: CASSQDHLVGVRQETQYF
cdr3_nt: TGCGCCAGCAGCCAAGATCACCTTGTTGGGGTCCGACAAGAGACCCAGTACTTC

cdr3_length: 15
d_call: TRBD1
clone_size: medium-sized
j_call: TRBJ2-7
v_call: TRBV4-3
cdr3_aa: CASSQQRTGSYEQYF
cdr3_nt: TGCGCCAGCAGCCAACAGAGGACAGGGAGCTACGAGCAGTACTTC

cdr3_length: 14
d_call: -
clone_size: -
j_call: TRBJ2-7
v_call: TRBV6-2/TRBV6-3
cdr3_aa: CASSPTGEVYEQYF
cdr3_nt: TGTGCCAGCAGTCCCACGGGGGAAGTATACGAGCAGTACTTC

cdr3_length: 15
d_call: -
clone_size: -
j_call: TRBJ1-1
v_call: TRBV4-3
cdr3_aa: CASSQGQQSKTEAFF
cdr3_nt: TGCGCCAGCAGCCAAGGGCAACAGAGCAAAACTGAAGCTTTCTTT

cdr3_length: 15
d_call: TRBD2
clone_size: few
j_call: TRBJ2-1
v_call: TRBV7-8
cdr3_aa: CASSSERGGRDEQFF
cdr3_nt: TGTGCCAGCAGCTCCGAGCGGGGGGGCCGAGATGAGCAGTTCTTC

cdr3_length: 14
d_call: TRBD1
clone_size: many
j_call: TRBJ2-1
v_call: TRBV7-3
cdr3_aa: CASSSGTGYNEQFF
cdr3_nt: TGTGCCAGCAGCTCCGGGACAGGTTACAATGAGCAGTTCTTC

cdr3_length: 19
d_call: -
clone_size: -
j_call: TRBJ2-2
v_call: TRBV4-3
cdr3_aa: CASSQDSGALPLNTGELFF
cdr3_nt: TGCGCCAGCAGCCAAGATTCGGGGGCGCTACCACTAAACACCGGGGAGCTGTTTTTT

cdr3_length: 16
d_call: TRBD1
clone_size: -
j_call: TRBJ2-5
v_call: TRBV7-2
cdr3_aa: CASSSWTGEEGETQYF
cdr3_nt: TGTGCCAGCAGCTCATGGACAGGGGAGGAGGGAGAGACCCAGTACTTC

cdr3_length: 14
d_call: TRBD2
clone_size: -
j_call: TRBJ2-7
v_call: TRBV30
cdr3_aa: CAWSVPGGAYEQYF
cdr3_nt: TGTGCCTGGAGTGTACCTGGGGGGGCCTACGAGCAGTACTTC

cdr3_length: 13
d_call: -
clone_size: few
j_call: TRBJ2-1
v_call: TRBV7-9
cdr3_aa: CASSLVVDSEQFF
cdr3_nt: TGTGCCAGCAGCTTAGTGGTTGATTCTGAGCAGTTCTTC

cdr3_length: 15
d_call: -
clone_size: many
j_call: TRBJ1-2
v_call: TRBV27
cdr3_aa: CASSLGTSTLYGYTF
cdr3_nt: TGTGCCAGCAGTTTGGGCACTTCAACCCTCTATGGCTACACCTTC

cdr3_length: 15
d_call: -
clone_size: many
j_call: TRBJ1-2
v_call: TRBV7-2
cdr3_aa: CASSHQPTPNYGYTF
cdr3_nt: TGTGCCAGCAGCCATCAACCTACCCCTAACTATGGCTACACCTTC

cdr3_length: 14
d_call: -
clone_size: many
j_call: TRBJ2-3
v_call: TRBV7-9
cdr3_aa: CASSPRLDTDTQYF
cdr3_nt: TGTGCCAGCAGCCCCAGACTAGACACAGATACGCAGTATTTT

cdr3_length: 13
d_call: -
clone_size: many
j_call: TRBJ2-7
v_call: TRBV30
cdr3_aa: CAWSVGFSYEQYF
cdr3_nt: TGTGCCTGGAGTGTGGGATTCTCCTACGAGCAGTACTTC

cdr3_length: 16
d_call: -
clone_size: few
j_call: TRBJ2-1
v_call: TRBV12-3/TRBV12-4
cdr3_aa: CASSLGDQTPRGEQFF
cdr3_nt: TGTGCCAGCAGTTTAGGGGACCAGACCCCTCGGGGTGAGCAGTTCTTC

cdr3_length: 14
d_call: TRBD1
clone_size: many
j_call: TRBJ2-7
v_call: TRBV12-5
cdr3_aa: CASEGADRRNVQYF
cdr3_nt: TGTGCTAGTGAGGGAGCGGACAGGCGGAACGTGCAGTACTTC

cdr3_length: 15
d_call: TRBD2
clone_size: many
j_call: TRBJ2-7
v_call: TRBV7-9
cdr3_aa: CASSLRTSGSNEQYF
cdr3_nt: TGTGCCAGCAGCTTGAGGACTAGCGGGAGTAACGAGCAGTACTTC

cdr3_length: 11
d_call: -
clone_size: many
j_call: TRBJ2-5
v_call: TRBV29-1
cdr3_aa: CSVRALETQYF
cdr3_nt: TGCAGCGTCCGGGCCCTGGAGACCCAGTACTTC

cdr3_length: 16
d_call: TRBD2
clone_size: many
j_call: TRBJ2-2
v_call: TRBV3-1
cdr3_aa: CASSQGSGVVTGELFF
cdr3_nt: TGTGCCAGCAGCCAAGGTAGCGGGGTGGTCACCGGGGAGCTGTTTTTT

cdr3_length: 14
d_call: TRBD2
clone_size: -
j_call: TRBJ2-1
v_call: TRBV29-1
cdr3_aa: CSASSGTGRDEQFF
cdr3_nt: TGCAGCGCCTCTTCTGGGACCGGGAGGGATGAGCAGTTCTTC

cdr3_length: 12
d_call: -
clone_size: many
j_call: TRBJ2-1
v_call: TRBV24-1
cdr3_aa: CATSDQKNEQFF
cdr3_nt: TGTGCCACCAGTGATCAAAAGAATGAGCAGTTCTTC

cdr3_length: 19
d_call: -
clone_size: many
j_call: TRBJ2-1
v_call: TRBV20-1
cdr3_aa: CSATYTSRLTVSSYNEQFF
cdr3_nt: TGCAGTGCAACTTATACGAGCCGCCTGACTGTAAGCTCCTACAATGAGCAGTTCTTC

cdr3_length: 15
d_call: TRBD2
clone_size: -
j_call: TRBJ2-3
v_call: TRBV7-3
cdr3_aa: CASSRTSGETDTQYF
cdr3_nt: TGTGCCAGCAGCCGGACTAGCGGGGAAACAGATACGCAGTATTTT

cdr3_length: 14
d_call: -
clone_size: few
j_call: TRBJ1-5
v_call: TRBV19
cdr3_aa: CASSRTDSNQPQHF
cdr3_nt: TGTGCCAGTAGTCGGACAGATAGCAATCAGCCCCAGCATTTT

cdr3_length: 12
d_call: TRBD1
clone_size: -
j_call: TRBJ2-3
v_call: TRBV11-3
cdr3_aa: CASSSDRGPQYF
cdr3_nt: TGTGCCAGCAGCTCCGACAGGGGCCCGCAGTATTTT

cdr3_length: 15
d_call: -
clone_size: medium-sized
j_call: TRBJ1-6
v_call: TRBV6-1
cdr3_aa: CASSAQVGTNSPLHF
cdr3_nt: TGTGCCAGCAGTGCCCAGGTCGGGACGAATTCACCCCTCCACTTT

cdr3_length: 12
d_call: -
clone_size: many
j_call: TRBJ2-1
v_call: TRBV7-9
cdr3_aa: CASSLKGNEQFF
cdr3_nt: TGTGCCAGCAGCTTAAAGGGGAATGAGCAGTTCTTC

cdr3_length: 16
d_call: -
clone_size: few
j_call: TRBJ2-4
v_call: TRBV28
cdr3_aa: CASSFPFTTGLSIQYF
cdr3_nt: TGTGCCAGCAGTTTTCCTTTTACAACAGGATTAAGCATTCAGTACTTC

cdr3_length: 16
d_call: -
clone_size: few
j_call: TRBJ1-1
v_call: TRBV9
cdr3_aa: CASSPNPGAMNTEAFF
cdr3_nt: TGTGCCAGCAGCCCAAACCCGGGGGCCATGAACACTGAAGCTTTCTTT

cdr3_length: 14
d_call: -
clone_size: few
j_call: TRBJ2-1
v_call: TRBV5-1
cdr3_aa: CASRLVLDYNEQFF
cdr3_nt: TGCGCCAGCAGACTGGTATTAGACTACAATGAGCAGTTCTTC

cdr3_length: 19
d_call: TRBD1
clone_size: many
j_call: TRBJ2-6
v_call: TRBV9
cdr3_aa: CASSVGKGALSSGANVLTF
cdr3_nt: TGTGCCAGCAGCGTAGGAAAGGGGGCCCTAAGTTCTGGGGCCAACGTCCTGACTTTC

cdr3_length: 15
d_call: TRBD1
clone_size: -
j_call: TRBJ1-1
v_call: TRBV20-1
cdr3_aa: CSARHYRGVNTEAFF
cdr3_nt: TGCAGTGCTAGACATTACAGGGGAGTGAACACTGAAGCTTTCTTT

cdr3_length: 15
d_call: TRBD2
clone_size: many
j_call: TRBJ2-3
v_call: TRBV9
cdr3_aa: CASSVTSESTDTQYF
cdr3_nt: TGTGCCAGCAGCGTAACTAGCGAGAGCACAGATACGCAGTATTTT

cdr3_length: 14
d_call: -
clone_size: many
j_call: TRBJ2-1
v_call: TRBV10-3
cdr3_aa: CASARGGGDNEQFF
cdr3_nt: TGTGCCTCGGCCCGGGGCGGAGGGGACAATGAGCAGTTCTTC

cdr3_length: 11
d_call: -
clone_size: many
j_call: TRBJ2-3
v_call: TRBV30
cdr3_aa: CAWRSSDTQYF
cdr3_nt: TGTGCCTGGAGATCGTCAGATACGCAGTATTTT

cdr3_length: 17
d_call: TRBD2
clone_size: many
j_call: TRBJ2-3
v_call: TRBV13
cdr3_aa: CASSLEGAGASTDTQYF
cdr3_nt: TGTGCCAGCAGCTTAGAGGGTGCGGGAGCGAGCACAGATACGCAGTATTTT

cdr3_length: 14
d_call: TRBD2
clone_size: many
j_call: TRBJ2-7
v_call: TRBV20-1
cdr3_aa: CSASGTSVSYEQYF
cdr3_nt: TGCAGTGCTAGCGGGACTAGCGTCTCCTACGAGCAGTACTTC

cdr3_length: 14
d_call: -
clone_size: few
j_call: TRBJ1-5
v_call: TRBV6-1
cdr3_aa: CASWGGSLNQPQHF
cdr3_nt: TGTGCCAGCTGGGGTGGCTCCCTTAATCAGCCCCAGCATTTT

cdr3_length: 16
d_call: TRBD2
clone_size: -
j_call: TRBJ2-7
v_call: TRBV6-1
cdr3_aa: CASSVTGTSGPYEQYF
cdr3_nt: TGTGCCAGCAGTGTTACCGGGACTAGCGGCCCCTACGAGCAGTACTTC

cdr3_length: 15
d_call: TRBD1
clone_size: medium-sized
j_call: TRBJ2-2
v_call: TRBV6-1
cdr3_aa: CASTEEGAKPGELFF
cdr3_nt: TGTGCCAGCACCGAAGAGGGGGCTAAGCCCGGGGAGCTGTTTTTT

cdr3_length: 14
d_call: -
clone_size: many
j_call: TRBJ2-7
v_call: TRBV18
cdr3_aa: CASSTGGGSYEQYF
cdr3_nt: TGTGCCAGCTCAACCGGGGGTGGGTCCTACGAGCAGTACTTC

cdr3_length: 13
d_call: -
clone_size: -
j_call: TRBJ2-5
v_call: TRBV4-3
cdr3_aa: CASSQSGGETQYF
cdr3_nt: TGCGCCAGCAGCCAAAGCGGCGGAGAGACCCAGTACTTC

cdr3_length: 16
d_call: TRBD2
clone_size: few
j_call: TRBJ2-7
v_call: TRBV4-3
cdr3_aa: CASSQKTSGGPYEQYF
cdr3_nt: TGCGCCAGCAGCCAAAAGACTAGCGGGGGACCCTACGAGCAGTACTTC

cdr3_length: 13
d_call: -
clone_size: many
j_call: TRBJ1-1
v_call: TRBV19
cdr3_aa: CASREAGRTEAFF
cdr3_nt: TGTGCCAGCAGGGAAGCGGGTCGGACTGAAGCTTTCTTT

cdr3_length: 13
d_call: TRBD2
clone_size: many
j_call: TRBJ2-3
v_call: TRBV12-3/TRBV12-4
cdr3_aa: CASGERGPDTQYF
cdr3_nt: TGTGCCAGCGGTGAGCGGGGCCCAGATACGCAGTATTTT

cdr3_length: 14
d_call: TRBD1
clone_size: many
j_call: TRBJ1-5
v_call: TRBV6-2/TRBV6-3
cdr3_aa: CASSSGQEGQPQHF
cdr3_nt: TGTGCCAGCAGTTCGGGACAGGAGGGTCAGCCCCAGCATTTT

cdr3_length: 15
d_call: TRBD2
clone_size: -
j_call: TRBJ2-7
v_call: TRBV4-3
cdr3_aa: CASSEGLAGNYEQYF
cdr3_nt: TGCGCCAGCAGCGAGGGACTAGCGGGAAATTACGAGCAGTACTTC

cdr3_length: 13
d_call: -
clone_size: few
j_call: TRBJ1-1
v_call: TRBV3-1
cdr3_aa: CASSQVQYTEAFF
cdr3_nt: TGTGCCAGCAGCCAAGTACAGTACACTGAAGCTTTCTTT

cdr3_length: 15
d_call: -
clone_size: -
j_call: TRBJ2-7
v_call: TRBV25-1
cdr3_aa: CASAVRGGGTYEQYF
cdr3_nt: TGTGCCAGCGCTGTAAGGGGAGGGGGGACCTACGAGCAGTACTTC

cdr3_length: 14
d_call: -
clone_size: few
j_call: TRBJ1-3
v_call: TRBV13
cdr3_aa: CASSQPGVGNTIYF
cdr3_nt: TGTGCCAGCAGTCAACCAGGGGTTGGAAACACCATATATTTT

cdr3_length: 16
d_call: TRBD1
clone_size: -
j_call: TRBJ2-7
v_call: TRBV7-2
cdr3_aa: CASSLVGGTGGYEQYF
cdr3_nt: TGTGCCAGCAGCTTAGTCGGTGGGACAGGGGGCTACGAGCAGTACTTC

cdr3_length: 15
d_call: -
clone_size: many
j_call: TRBJ2-7
v_call: TRBV7-9
cdr3_aa: CASSLAPGGRYEQYF
cdr3_nt: TGTGCCAGCAGCTTAGCCCCCGGGGGGCGTTACGAGCAGTACTTC